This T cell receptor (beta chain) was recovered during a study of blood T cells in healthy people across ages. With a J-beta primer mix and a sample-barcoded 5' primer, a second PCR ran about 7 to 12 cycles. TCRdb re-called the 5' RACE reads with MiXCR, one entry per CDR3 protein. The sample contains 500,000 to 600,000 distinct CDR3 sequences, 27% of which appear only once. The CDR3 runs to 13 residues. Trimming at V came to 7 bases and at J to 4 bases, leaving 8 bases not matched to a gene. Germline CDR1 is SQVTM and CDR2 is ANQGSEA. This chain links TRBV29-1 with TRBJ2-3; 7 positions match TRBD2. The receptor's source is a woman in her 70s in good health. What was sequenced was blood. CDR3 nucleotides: TGCAGCGCTTTCTTCGCGGGGGCAGATACGCAGTATTTT. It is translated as CSAFFAGADTQYF.